The entry below gives a single T cell receptor (beta chain) sequence along with its context. In this sample, this clonotype turned up many times. Its target antigen remains unknown. Within one base of it there is no much larger clone, and no base qualities were kept. Libraries from unsorted PBMCs were made from 2 million PBMCs kept in RNAlater at -80 degrees C until RNA extraction. Multiple sclerosis patients were enrolled in a US clinical protocol under which disease progression was evaluated by magnetic resonance imaging. Peripheral blood was subjected to Ficoll-Hypaque density gradient centrifugation to isolate PBMCs, which were then cryopreserved in liquid nitrogen. These data originate in a study of neurological immune-mediated disorders (dated by TCRdb to about 2019). As for the study more broadly: Among the approximately 35 multiple sclerosis patients, 31 had relapsing-remitting MS and 3 had secondary progressive MS. Of the approximately 66 subjects in the cohort, around 14 were HAM/TSP patients, some 35 were multiple sclerosis patients, and 20 were healthy controls. Alongside PBMC samples, the set of about 100 TCR-beta libraries contained longitudinal samples, technical triplicates, and paired CD4+ and CD8+ T-cell subsets that had been sorted. The study compared peripheral blood TCR-beta repertoires of HTLV-I-associated myelopathy (HAM/TSP) patients, multiple sclerosis patients and healthy controls using UMI-based sequencing.

What the research found in general, with its limitations: TCR clonal expansion was greatest in HAM/TSP patients and smallest in MS patients, who ranked below even healthy controls. The MS cluster showed no association with clinical or MRI features, and the authors stated that larger cohorts are needed. Repertoires from 18 of 34 MS patients were grouped by phylogenetic analysis into a cluster of related CDR3 sequences, suggesting a possible repertoire-level signature. No identical CDR3 amino acid sequences were shared among expanded clones across subjects, suggesting private TCR-beta repertoires in all groups.

The V and J ends are trimmed by 6 bases and 7 bases, leaving 22 bases between them. Via the germline V gene, CDR1 is SGHDN and CDR2 FVKESK. The CDR3, from cysteine to phenylalanine, totals 16 residues. The DNA shown is the 48-base CDR3, in frame from base 1. cDNA was synthesized by template-switch 5'RACE using a primer with a 10-nucleotide random unique molecular identifier that tagged each TCR transcript. Every sequencing run covered 15-18 subjects and yielded more than 160 million TCR-beta sequences. Total RNA was extracted with the RNeasy kit. TCR-beta VDJ regions were amplified with primers for the TCR constant region and the 5'RACE anchor, using the KAPA Real-time Library Amplification kit. A first PCR added sample indexes and Illumina adaptors, after which a second PCR increased the library yield. After Ampure bead purification, the TCR product of roughly 650 bp was size-selected on a 2% E-gel SizeSelection system. Before pooling, library quality was checked on a Bioanalyzer, concentration was measured with Qubit, and libraries were quantified with the Kapa Library Quantification kit. Libraries were sequenced paired-end 2 x 150 bp on an Illumina HiSeq 2500. To increase sequence diversity, about 24-32% phiX was spiked into each library pool. The original pipeline was this. The UMI-based MiGEC pipeline processed quality-filtered reads and removed over 80% of raw TCR sequences during error correction. VDJ genes were aligned to IMGT germline references, and clonotypes were defined by unique CDR3 amino acid sequence plus V-J genes. VDJtools evaluated clonal expansion, Shannon diversity and CDR3 relatedness (CalcPairwiseDistances, ClusterSamples); CLCbio workbench built phylogenetic trees. Expanded clones were defined as having at least 8 unique UMIs, based on coefficient-of-variation modelling across technical triplicates. The public sequencing data were trimmed at Q25 with fastp and processed into clonotypes with MiXCR by TCRdb, which kept only in-frame beta chains. Under each unique CDR3 protein, matching rows form one entry showing the most common genes and DNA. TCRdb's processing, not the authors', yielded these V and J calls. The table for this sample lists around 60,000 distinct CDR3 sequences; 3% to 4% of them were counted only once. Of the sample, 6% to 8.5% is held by the ten largest clones.

The rearranged chain carries TRBV14 and TRBJ2-1; TRBD2 could be the D gene, as 6 bases match. The clonotype originates from an older woman with multiple sclerosis. Input material: PBMCs. The CDR3 is CASSPWRTNTVNEQFF. The nucleotide sequence reads as follows: TGTGCCAGCAGTCCCTGGAGGACTAATACCGTTAATGAGCAGTTCTTC. The variable domain in full, with residues beyond the CDR3 obtained from the reference TRBV14 and TRBJ2-1 genes, is EAGVTQFPSHSVIEKGQTVTLRCDPISGHDNLYWYRRVMGKEIKFLLHFVKESKQDESGMPNNRFLAERTGGTYSTLKVQPAELEDSGVYFCASSPWRTNTVNEQFFGPGTRLTVL.